This T cell receptor beta chain was captured by sequencing in a study of blood T cell repertoires in COVID-19. About the study: Samples taken during acute and convalescent COVID-19 were collected in the United States, Italy and Spain.

How the authors handled the data: For nucleated cells, counts were estimated from reference gene primer amplification. This table comes from immunoSEQ multiplex PCR, and its TCRdb copy is limited to in-frame clones, with some not included. D and trimming come from the DNA, and the V and J calls and clone size come from that table. Altogether around 130,000 clones are present, about 83% being singletons, with the ten largest covering approximately 2.3%. The CDR3 is 14 residues long. Germline V gene lookup returns CDR1 SQVTM and CDR2 ANQGSEA. V was shortened by 6 bases and J by 4 bases, with 16 bases between the two germline ends.

The V call is TRBV29-1, the J call TRBJ2-1; D possibly corresponds to TRBD1 (5 bases). Material for sequencing was peripheral blood. This sequence originates from a woman between 45 and 60 years old with acute or convalescent COVID-19. The CDR3, as DNA: TGCAGCGTCCACAAACTTCGACAGTACAATGAGCAGTTCTTC. Its translation is CSVHKLRQYNEQFF.